This T cell receptor beta chain originates from a study of OX40 agonist ivuxolimab in advanced cancers. Background on the study: Ivuxolimab is a fully human IgG2 antibody that activates OX40 (CD134). Dose-escalation patients suffered from hepatocellular carcinoma, melanoma, renal cell or head and neck cancer. Patients were about 83% male with ages roughly 23 to 85, mean approximately 55. Three individuals attained partial responses, comprising one hepatocellular carcinoma case and two cutaneous melanoma cases.

This CDR3 contains 15 residues. The V gene's germline CDR1 is LNHNV and CDR2 YYDKDF (reference sequence). The V end was cut by 5 bases, the J end by 2 bases, with 16 bases between. Sequencing used immunoSEQ multiplex PCR; TCRdb keeps in-frame clones, though not all of them. The data contain roughly 28,000 clones, around 83% of them singletons. The V and J genes are TRBV15 and TRBJ2-7; D tentatively fits TRBD1 or TRBD2 (7 bases each). This TCR derives from an adult with an advanced solid tumor such as melanoma, head and neck, liver or kidney cancer. Sequenced material: CD4+ or CD8+ T cells sorted from blood, taken in a trial of the OX40 agonist ivuxolimab. CDR3 in DNA: TGTGCCACCAGCCAAGCAGGGGGAGGGACCTACGAGCAGTACTTC. It yields the protein CATSQAGGGTYEQYF.